The 26 T cell receptor beta chains given below trace back to one sample, sequenced in a study of response to subunit inactivated influenza vaccine. TCRdb ran MiXCR on the RT-PCR reads and lists one entry per CDR3 protein. The data show about 480,000 distinct CDR3 sequences, approximately 9.9% seen once. This specimen consisted of PBMCs from blood, obtained 35 to 45 days after vaccination. The receptors stem from a man in his fifties or sixties who received an inactivated influenza vaccine.

This clonotype was seen a few times. The chain couples TRBV4-2 to TRBJ2-7; D unclear. The V end lost 0 bases, the J end lost 1 base, and 10 bases lay between the germline ends. CDR1 is LGHNA and CDR2 is YNFKEQ in the germline V gene. This CDR3 has 15 amino acids. The DNA of the CDR3 is TGTGCCAGCAGCCAAGATTTCCCAGGTTCCTACGAGCAGTACTTC. This sequence encodes CASSQDFPGSYEQYF.

The V and J genes are TRBV7-2 and TRBJ2-7, with TRBD1 identical over 8 bases. Germline V gives CDR1 SGHTA, CDR2 FQGNSA. Trimming removed 5 bases from V and 3 bases from J; junction bases left unmatched: 3. The CDR3 loop spans 13 amino acids. CDR3 loop: CASSRQGRYEQYF. In DNA form, the CDR3 reads TGTGCCAGCAGCCGACAGGGGCGCTACGAGCAGTACTTC.

This chain joins TRBV6-5 and TRBJ2-7; a weak D match, TRBD2 (6 bases). The V end lost 2 bases, the J end lost 6 bases, and 14 bases lay between the germline ends. The CDR3 consists of 14 residues. Germline CDR1 is MNHEY and CDR2 is SVGAGI. For the CDR3, the DNA is TGTGCCAGCAGTTACCCGGTAGCCGGGGGCGAGCAGTACTTC. Residues: CASSYPVAGGEQYF.

This clonotype was found a few times. This chain's CDR3 is CASSYKETQYF. The DNA of the CDR3 is TGTGCCAGCAGCTACAAAGAGACCCAGTACTTC. The chain carries TRBV5-6 and TRBJ2-5; D unresolved. Looked up from germline, CDR1 is SGHDT and CDR2 is YYEEEE. The CDR3 contains 11 residues. Trimming stripped 3 bases from V and 3 bases from J, with 3 bases between. Full variable domain (remainder filled in from reference TRBV5-6 and TRBJ2-5): DAGVTQSPTHLIKTRGQQVTLRCSPKSGHDTVSWYQQALGQGPQFIFQYYEEEERQRGNFPDRFSGHQFPNYSSELNVNALLLGDSALYLCASSYKETQYFGPGTRLLVL.

The chain uses TRBV24-1 and TRBJ2-4, with 8 nucleotides matching TRBD2. J lost 6 bases, V lost 7 bases, and 13 bases had no gene match. The germline V gene has CDR1 KGHDR and CDR2 SFDVKD. This CDR3 region has 16 residues. CDR3: CATRGRREGPGNIQYF. CDR3 nucleotides: TGTGCCACCAGGGGAAGACGGGAGGGCCCGGGAAACATTCAGTACTTC.

The chain links TRBV11-2 to TRBJ2-5, with 7 bases lining up with TRBD1. The CDR3 sequence is 14 residues long. The germline CDR1 and CDR2 sequences are SGHAT and FQNNGV. J lost 4 bases, V lost 3 bases, and 5 bases had no gene match. DNA of the CDR3: TGTGCCAGCAGCTTTCAGGGGGTGCTAGAGACCCAGTACTTC. It translates to CASSFQGVLETQYF.

There are a few counts of this clonotype. The chain joins TRBV4-1 to TRBJ2-2; 10 bases align to TRBD2. This CDR3 has 17 residues. With 4 bases clipped from V and 7 bases from J, the junction kept 12 bases outside the gene matches. Germline CDR1 reads MGHRA; CDR2 reads YSYEKL. CDR3 nucleotide sequence: TGCGCCAGCAGCCGACGAACAGCGGGAGGGCTTGTCGGGGAGCTGTTTTTT. It encodes CASSRRTAGGLVGELFF.

The V and J genes are TRBV7-2 and TRBJ2-6; D possibly uses TRBD1 or TRBD2 (5 bases each). The CDR3 is 16 residues long. Between the trimmed V and J ends, which lost 5 bases and 2 bases, there was a span of 13 bases. From germline, CDR1 is SGHTA and CDR2 FQGNSA. The CDR3 sequence: CASSRGPGPGANVLTF. As DNA, the CDR3 is TGTGCCAGCAGCCGGGGCCCAGGCCCTGGGGCCAACGTCCTGACTTTC.

The chain links TRBV6-2 or TRBV6-3 to TRBJ2-3; TRBD2 is a possible D gene (7 bases). The germline CDR1 and CDR2 sequences are MNHEY and SVGEGT. This CDR3 region has 18 residues. V lost 6 bases to trimming and J lost 0 bases, with 22 bases between them. CDR3: CASSPLGGEGVSTDTQYF. The DNA for the CDR3 is TGTGCCAGCAGCCCGCTAGGGGGGGAGGGTGTCAGCACAGATACGCAGTATTTT.

This clonotype was counted many times. For the CDR3, the DNA is TGTGCCAGCAGTTTAGGGGGGCTTAGCTCCTACAATGAGCAGTTCTTC. Translating it yields CASSLGGLSSYNEQFF. V and J are TRBV12-3 or TRBV12-4 and TRBJ2-1; maybe TRBD1 (6 bases). This CDR3 spans 16 amino acids. Trimming took 1 base from V and 0 from J, leaving 10 bases between them.

The V and J genes are TRBV15 and TRBJ2-1, with 8 bases identical to TRBD2. Losses at the gene ends were 3 bases for V and 0 bases for J; bases not matched to a gene: 7. Per the germline V gene, CDR1 is LNHNV and CDR2 is YYDKDF (reference sequence). The CDR3 length is 17 residues. CDR3 amino acids: CATSSRVAGYSYNEQFF. The DNA of the CDR3 is TGTGCCACCAGCAGTAGGGTAGCGGGATACTCCTACAATGAGCAGTTCTTC. The full variable domain, rest sourced from reference TRBV15 and TRBJ2-1, is DAMVIQNPRYQVTQFGKPVTLSCSQTLNHNVMYWYQQKSSQAPKLLFHYYDKDFNNEADTPDNFQSRRPNTSFCFLDIRSPGLGDTAMYLCATSSRVAGYSYNEQFFGPGTRLTVL.

This clonotype appeared many times. The CDR3 DNA is TGTGCCAGCAGTTTATCCCTCCTACTCACCGGGGAGCTGTTTTTT. It codes for CASSLSLLLTGELFF. This sequence joins TRBV12-3 or TRBV12-4 and TRBJ2-2; no firm D call. This CDR3 is 15 amino acids long. Trimming shortened V by 2 bases and J by 4 bases, and 11 bases separated the two germline ends.

CDR3 amino acids: CASSLSGRGLSETQYF. Written as DNA, the CDR3 is TGTGCCAGCAGTCTAAGCGGCAGGGGGCTGTCAGAGACCCAGTACTTC. The genes are TRBV27 and TRBJ2-5, with 8 bases that match TRBD1. Per germline, CDR1 MNHEY and CDR2 SMNVEV (reference sequence). V lost 5 bases and J lost 4; bases outside the gene matches: 12. This CDR3 contains 16 residues.

The chain uses TRBV20-1 and TRBJ1-5, with D possibly matching TRBD1 (5 bases). Trimming took 1 base from V and 2 from J, leaving 12 bases between them. CDR3 length equals 15 residues. In germline, CDR1 is DFQATT, CDR2 SNEGSKA (reference sequence). The CDR3 protein is CSARGGPKGNQPQHF. DNA of the CDR3: TGCAGTGCTAGAGGGGGACCTAAGGGCAATCAGCCCCAGCATTTT.

This clonotype has only a few counts. This sequence joins TRBV4-3 and TRBJ2-7; TRBD2 might be the D (5 bases). The germline gives CDR1 LGHNA, CDR2 YSLEER. This CDR3 is 15 amino acids long. Trimming left V 0 bases short and J 5 bases short, with 14 bases between. The CDR3 DNA sequence: TGCGCCAGCAGCCAAGAAAGGCATGAGGGCCACGAGCAGTACTTC. Translation gives CASSQERHEGHEQYF.

The chain is built from TRBV6-1 and TRBJ2-7; a weak D match, TRBD1 (8 bases). The CDR3 covers 14 residues. CDR1 MNHNS and CDR2 SASEGT come from the germline V gene. The V end was cut by 7 bases, the J end by 2 bases, with 15 bases between. Here the CDR3 DNA reads TGTGCCAGCACCCGGACAGGGAGGGCCTACGAGCAGTACTTC. Amino acids: CASTRTGRAYEQYF.

Here the CDR3 DNA reads TGTGCCAGCAGCTTAGATGACAGGTTTAATTCACCCCTCCACTTT. Translated: CASSLDDRFNSPLHF. V gene TRBV7-8 combines with J gene TRBJ1-6, with D tentatively TRBD1 (6 bases). The V end lost 1 base, the J end lost 6 bases, and 10 bases lay between the germline ends. CDR1 SGHVS and CDR2 FQNEAQ come from the germline V gene. This CDR3 spans 15 amino acids.

The V gene is TRBV7-6, the J gene TRBJ2-1; TRBD2 is a possible D gene (5 bases). Germline CDR1 SGHVS, CDR2 FNYEAQ. Trimming removed 3 bases from V and 3 bases from J, with 9 bases in between. The CDR3 length is 14 residues. The CDR3 here is CASSFGGFYNEQFF. Written as DNA, the CDR3 is TGTGCCAGCAGCTTTGGCGGGTTCTACAATGAGCAGTTCTTC.

This chain uses TRBV3-1 with TRBJ2-7; D gene ambiguous. Germline-derived CDR1 and CDR2 are LGHDT and YNNKEL (reference sequence). Trimming left V 4 bases short and J 4 bases short, with 11 bases between. The CDR3 loop spans 13 amino acids. The CDR3 nucleotides are TGTGCCAGCAGCCCCCAGAGAGCTTACGAGCAGTACTTC. Translating it yields CASSPQRAYEQYF.

V is TRBV4-1 and J is TRBJ2-1; tentatively, D is TRBD2 (6 bases). The CDR3 spans 16 residues. CDR1 MGHRA and CDR2 YSYEKL come from the germline V gene. V was clipped by 2 bases and J by 2 bases, with 13 bases between them. The CDR3 region is CASSQNLAYTYNEQFF. Written as DNA, the CDR3 is TGCGCCAGCAGCCAAAATCTAGCGTATACCTACAATGAGCAGTTCTTC.

The chain links TRBV12-3 or TRBV12-4 to TRBJ2-6; the D is unclear. This CDR3 contains 15 residues. Deletions cut 6 bases from V and 0 bases from J, with 9 bases between. The DNA of the CDR3 is TGTGCCAGCAGGCCTGAAAACTCTGGGGCCAACGTCCTGACTTTC. It translates to CASRPENSGANVLTF.

This clonotype has more than one count but fewer than ten. The chain has TRBV11-2 and TRBJ1-1; D ambiguous. Germline V gene lookup returns CDR1 SGHAT and CDR2 FQNNGV. V gave up 1 base and J gave up 10 bases, with 16 bases separating them. The CDR3 extends over 14 amino acids. CDR3 sequence (DNA): TGTGCCAGCAGCTTAGGACCACAATTACCGGGAGCTTTCTTT. As protein: CASSLGPQLPGAFF.

The chain recombines TRBV10-3 with TRBJ1-6, with 10 bases fitting TRBD1. This CDR3 spans 16 amino acids. J gave up 7 bases and V 5 bases, and 8 bases lay outside the gene matches. Germline CDR1 and CDR2: ENHRY and SYGVKD. CDR3 DNA sequence: TGTGCCATCAGTTCCGGGACAGGGGTCGGAAATTCACCCCTCCACTTT. It codes for CAISSGTGVGNSPLHF.

This clonotype was counted between two and nine times. The chain recombines TRBV28 with TRBJ2-7; 8 nucleotides line up with TRBD2. The germline V gene has CDR1 MDHEN and CDR2 SYDVKM. The CDR3 contains 19 residues. The J segment lost 0 bases and the V segment lost 2 bases, leaving 15 bases of the junction unmatched. CDR3 bases: TGTGCCAGCAGTTTAGATTCTTTTAATACGGGAGGGTTCTCCTACGAGCAGTACTTC. It yields the protein CASSLDSFNTGGFSYEQYF. Complete variable domain (other parts from reference TRBV28 and TRBJ2-7): DVKVTQSSRYLVKRTGEKVFLECVQDMDHENMFWYRQDPGLGLRLIYFSYDVKMKEKGDIPEGYSVSREKKERFSLILESASTNQTSMYLCASSLDSFNTGGFSYEQYFGPGTRLTVT.

This clonotype was recorded at least ten times. The DNA of the CDR3 is TGTGCCATCAGTGAGTTAGGACAGGTCAACAATGAGCAGTTCTTC. Its protein is CAISELGQVNNEQFF. This chain links TRBV10-3 with TRBJ2-1, with 7 bases matching TRBD1. V shed 1 base, J shed 5 bases, and the junction held 5 bases outside the gene matches. The CDR3 has 15 amino acids. Germline assignment: CDR1 ENHRY and CDR2 SYGVKD.

V is TRBV5-6 and J is TRBJ2-5, with 10 bases that match TRBD1. This CDR3 comprises 17 residues. The V and J ends lost 0 bases and 5 bases, in that order; junction bases with no gene match: 10. Germline CDR1 is SGHDT and CDR2 is YYEEEE. The CDR3 spells CASSLGLTGGAEETQYF. The CDR3 DNA reads as TGTGCCAGCAGCTTGGGATTGACAGGGGGCGCGGAGGAGACCCAGTACTTC.